Shown below are 9 T cell receptor beta chains from a single sample sequenced in a study of blood T cell repertoires in COVID-19. Data came from immunoSEQ multiplex PCR; TCRdb stores just in-frame clones and leaves some out. The sample shows 170,000 or so clones, approximately 79% of them seen only once. The sequenced sample consisted of peripheral blood. These TCRs come from an older woman with acute or convalescent COVID-19.

This clone was observed a single time. V and J are TRBV18 and TRBJ1-2, with D uncertain. From germline, CDR1 is KGHSH and CDR2 LQKENI. The CDR3 has 14 residues. Deletions cut 6 bases from V and 4 bases from J, with 15 bases between. CDR3: CASSLDSVGYGYTF. CDR3 DNA: TGTGCCAGCTCTCTGGACTCCGTAGGCTATGGCTACACCTTC.

This clone appeared a single time. The rearrangement links TRBV7-3 to TRBJ2-1, with 8 positions matching TRBD2. This CDR3 comprises 17 residues. Per the germline V gene, CDR1 is SGHTA and CDR2 is FQGTGA. Germline trimming cut 4 bases from V and 7 bases from J; bases unmatched to any gene: 15. Here the CDR3 reads CASSSFPGLGVGNEQFF. The CDR3 DNA follows: TGTGCCAGCAGCTCCTTCCCGGGACTAGGGGTCGGGAATGAGCAGTTCTTC.

The genes are TRBV27 and TRBJ1-6; D is perhaps TRBD1 (5 bases). V was shortened by 1 base and J by 7 bases, with 14 bases between the two germline ends. CDR1 is MNHEY, CDR2 SMNVEV, per germline (reference sequence). The CDR3 loop spans 16 amino acids. The CDR3 spells CASSLYDDNRNSPLHF. CDR3 in DNA: TGTGCCAGCAGTTTATACGATGATAACAGGAATTCACCCCTCCACTTT.

This clone showed up just once. This rearrangement joins TRBV6-1 to TRBJ1-1; maybe TRBD1 (6 bases). The germline gives CDR1 MNHNS, CDR2 SASEGT. Trimming removed 0 bases at V and 11 bases at J, with 16 bases between. This CDR3 has 14 residues. The CDR3 coding sequence is TGTGCCAGCAGTGAAGCCCTAACAGGGCTGGGGGCTTTCTTT. Translated: CASSEALTGLGAFF.

The chain is built from TRBV10-2 and TRBJ2-1; D gene ambiguous. CDR3 length: 13 residues. Trimming cost V 8 bases and J 0 bases, with 8 bases left between them. Germline V lookup: CDR1 WSHSY, CDR2 SAAADI. CDR3 residues: CASREVSYNEQFF. The CDR3, as DNA: TGCGCCAGCCGCGAGGTCTCCTACAATGAGCAGTTCTTC.

This clone was counted many times. The CDR3 DNA follows: TGCGCCAGCAGCTCAACGGGCGGGGGCGGTTATGAAAAACTGTTTTTT. It specifies CASSSTGGGGYEKLFF. The J gene is TRBJ1-4, the V gene TRBV5-1, with TRBD1 as a possible D gene (6 bases). CDR3 length: 16 amino acids. The germline V gene has CDR1 SGHRS and CDR2 YFSETQ. V lost 3 bases and J 6 bases, leaving 18 bases between the germline ends. Drawing the rest from reference TRBV5-1 and TRBJ1-4, the complete variable domain is KAGVTQTPRYLIKTRGQQVTLSCSPISGHRSVSWYQQTPGQGLQFLFEYFSETQRNKGNFPGRFSGRQFSNSRSEMNVSTLELGDSALYLCASSSTGGGGYEKLFFGSGTQLSVL.

The chain carries TRBV6-1 and TRBJ1-1; 7 bases are a match to TRBD1. Germline CDR1 reads MNHNS; CDR2 reads SASEGT. The CDR3 extends over 15 amino acids. V shed 3 bases and J 2 bases; nucleotides not matched to a gene: 6. The CDR3 sequence is CASSDPAGGNTEAFF. In DNA, the CDR3 is TGTGCCAGCAGTGACCCGGCAGGGGGTAACACTGAAGCTTTCTTT.

This clone was recorded at least ten times. The CDR3, as DNA: TGTGCCAGCAGTGAAGAGACTAGTTCGCATGAGCAGTTCTTC. Amino acid sequence: CASSEETSSHEQFF. The gene calls are TRBV2 and TRBJ2-1, with D possibly being TRBD2 (6 bases). V was clipped by 1 base and J by 8 bases, with 12 bases between them. In germline, CDR1 is SNHLY, CDR2 FYNNEI. This CDR3 is 14 amino acids long.

V is TRBV12-5 and J is TRBJ2-1; no reliable D call. The CDR3 sequence is 24 residues long. V dropped 0 bases and J dropped 4 bases, with 37 bases sitting between them. From germline, CDR1 is LGHNT and CDR2 FRNRAP. CDR3 residues: CASGLVLMAGSGLTLRTVYNEQFF. The CDR3 DNA follows: TGTGCTAGTGGTTTGGTACTTATGGCAGGTTCCGGCCTGACACTCCGTACCGTTTACAATGAGCAGTTCTTC.